This T cell receptor (beta chain) was profiled in a study of OX40 agonist ivuxolimab in advanced cancers. Study-level information: It was ivuxolimab, an agonistic anti-OX40 (CD134) antibody, that patients were treated with. Study observations and caveats: More expanded clones were seen, on average, in CD8+ T cells than in CD4+.

Germline-derived CDR1 and CDR2 are GTSNPN and SVGIG (reference sequence). CDR3 length equals 13 residues. Deletions cut 3 bases from V and 0 bases from J, with 9 bases between. Of note for this clone: Its antigen is not identified.

Produced via immunoSEQ multiplex PCR; TCRdb's table is partial and in-frame only. The sample records tens of thousands of clones, approximately 93% being singletons. Baseline was the first blood sampling point, followed by cycle 4 day 1 and cycle 7 day 1. Sequenced here: CD4+ or CD8+ T cells sorted from blood, sampled in a trial of the OX40 agonist ivuxolimab. The receptor was isolated from an adult with an advanced solid tumor such as melanoma, head and neck, liver or kidney cancer. The chain is built from TRBV30 and TRBJ2-7; unclear D gene. The CDR3 loop reads CAWSWQVSYEQYF. In DNA, the CDR3 is TGTGCCTGGAGCTGGCAGGTCTCCTACGAGCAGTACTTC.